Reported below is one T cell receptor beta chain. Its antigen is currently unknown. Original methodology: Junction-only sequences produced by ImmunoSEQ had no quality scores, so filtering differed. Some clones are missing from TCRdb's copy, which holds only in-frame ones; the method was immunoSEQ multiplex PCR. D and trimming were read from the DNA, whereas the V and J calls and clone size are those reported in that table. The sample includes about 600,000 clones, roughly 97% of them seen just once. The data belong to a study of shared clonotypes between healthy human individuals. General study results and limits: Investigators collected only blood, and repertoires in tissues likely differ. Though the depth was large, rarefaction showed that sorted-subset sequencing was incomplete. The naive CD4 repertoires of a few donors were compared, and around 4.7% of clonotypes were shared.

Looked up from germline, CDR1 is MNHNS and CDR2 is SASEGT. Trimming removed 4 bases from V and 5 bases from J, with 14 bases in between. The CDR3 consists of 15 residues. The chain has TRBV6-1 and TRBJ1-4; tentatively, D is TRBD1 (5 bases). The material sequenced was naive CD4+ T cells sorted from blood. The subset here: CD45RA+ positively selected. The receptor comes from a woman aged 25 to 39 in good health. The CDR3 bases are TGTGCCAGCAGTGCCCGGAGGGGCGGGAATGAAAAACTGTTTTTT. It encodes CASSARRGGNEKLFF.